The present T cell receptor (beta chain) was sequenced within a study of spatial heterogeneity in lung cancer. This clonotype was detected many times. Trimming cost V 1 base and J 8 bases; bases outside gene matches: 1. This CDR3 comprises 13 residues. Germline-derived CDR1 and CDR2 are LGHDT and YNNKEL (reference sequence). TCRdb processed the 5' RACE reads anew with MiXCR; each CDR3 protein has one entry. The top ten clones hold around a sixth of a sample with some 120,000 distinct CDR3 sequences, roughly an eighth of them seen once. Sample time point: blood at routine non-recurrence follow-up after resection. Unsorted whole RNA samples from tumor, nontumor lung or frozen PBMC were sequenced.

This chain uses TRBV3-1 with TRBJ1-4; 7 bases match TRBD1. This clonotype originated in a male donor with early-stage non-small cell lung cancer. The sample here was PBMCs, taken at follow-up. The CDR3 region is CASSQGQGEKLFF. The CDR3 nucleotides read TGTGCCAGCAGCCAAGGACAGGGCGAAAAACTGTTTTTT.